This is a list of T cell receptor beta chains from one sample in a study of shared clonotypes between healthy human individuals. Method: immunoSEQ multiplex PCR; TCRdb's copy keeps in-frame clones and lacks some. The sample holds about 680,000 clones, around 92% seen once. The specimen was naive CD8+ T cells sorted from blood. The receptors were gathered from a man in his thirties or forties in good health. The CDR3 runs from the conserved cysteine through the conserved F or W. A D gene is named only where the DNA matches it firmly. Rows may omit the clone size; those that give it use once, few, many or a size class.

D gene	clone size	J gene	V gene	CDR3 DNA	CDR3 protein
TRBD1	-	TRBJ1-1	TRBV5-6	TGTGCCAGCAGCTTCGGGACAGGGCCCCAGAACACTGAAGCTTTCTTT	CASSFGTGPQNTEAFF
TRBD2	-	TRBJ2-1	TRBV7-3	TGTGCCAGCAGCTCTTCGGGACTAGGAAACAATGAGCAGTTCTTC	CASSSSGLGNNEQFF
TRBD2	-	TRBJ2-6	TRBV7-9	TGTGCCAGCAGCTTAGTAGCGGGGGAGAACGGGGCCAACGTCCTGACTTTC	CASSLVAGENGANVLTF
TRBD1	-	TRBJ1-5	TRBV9	TGTGCCAGCAGCGTGGGACAGGCGAATCAGCCCCAGCATTTT	CASSVGQANQPQHF
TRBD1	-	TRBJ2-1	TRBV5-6	TGTGCCAGCAGCCTCACAGGGGTGAGCTCTGAGCAGTTCTTC	CASSLTGVSSEQFF
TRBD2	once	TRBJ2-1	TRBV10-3	TGTGCCATCAACGCGGGAGACTACAATGAGCAGTTCTTC	CAINAGDYNEQFF
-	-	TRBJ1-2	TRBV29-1	TGCAGCGTCCACAGGGATGGCTACACCTTC	CSVHRDGYTF
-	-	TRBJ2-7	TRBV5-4	TGTGCCAGCAGCAAGGACATGAGCTCCTACGAGCAGTACTTC	CASSKDMSSYEQYF
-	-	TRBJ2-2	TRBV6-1	TGTGCCAGCAGTGAAGCGATCTCGGGGGCCACGCCAGACACCGGGGAGCTGTTTTTT	CASSEAISGATPDTGELFF
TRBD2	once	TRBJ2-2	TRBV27	TGTGCCAGCAGTTCGTTACTAGCGGGAGTATATACCGGGGAGCTGTTTTTT	CASSSLLAGVYTGELFF
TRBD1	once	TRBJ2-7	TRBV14	TGTGCCAGCAGCCAAGATCTCGGGACAGGAGCCTCCTACGAGCAGTACTTC	CASSQDLGTGASYEQYF
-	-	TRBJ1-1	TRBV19	TGTGCCAGTAGTACTCCTATTCCGGAGGCTTTCTTT	CASSTPIPEAFF
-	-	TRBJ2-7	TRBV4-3	TGCGCCAGCAGCCAAGATCGGACGATGACCTCCTACGAGCAGTACTTC	CASSQDRTMTSYEQYF
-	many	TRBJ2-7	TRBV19	TGTGCCAGTAGCGTACAGGGTGATCACCTCTACGAGCAGTACTTC	CASSVQGDHLYEQYF
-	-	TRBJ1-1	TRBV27	TGTGCCAGCAGTTCGAACCTATCCCGGGACACTGAAGCTTTCTTT	CASSSNLSRDTEAFF
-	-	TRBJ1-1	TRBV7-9	TGTGCCAGCAGCCCCCGGACCCAACTACTGCCTGAAGCTTTCTTT	CASSPRTQLLPEAFF
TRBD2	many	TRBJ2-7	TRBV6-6	TGTGCCAGCAGTTCGACTACGACTAGCGGACCCTACGAGCAGTACTTC	CASSSTTTSGPYEQYF
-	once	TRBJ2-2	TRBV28	TGTGCCAGCAGTCGAAAGTTTAGGAGCCGAGGTACCGGGGAGCTGTTTTTT	CASSRKFRSRGTGELFF
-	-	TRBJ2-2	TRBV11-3	TGTGCCAGCAGCGATGGAGGGCCCCCCGGGGAGCTGTTTTTT	CASSDGGPPGELFF
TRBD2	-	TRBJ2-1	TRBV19	TGTGCCAGTAGTAACGGCCTTGGCGGGAGTAACTACAATGAGCAGTTCTTC	CASSNGLGGSNYNEQFF
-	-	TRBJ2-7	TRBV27	TGTGCCAGCAGTTTCAGCGGTGGAGGCTACGAGCAGTACTTC	CASSFSGGGYEQYF
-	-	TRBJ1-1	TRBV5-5	TGTGCCAGCAGCTTCGGACTTGCGGGGGCTTTCTTT	CASSFGLAGAFF
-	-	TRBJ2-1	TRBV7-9	TGTGCCAGCAGCACCCCCGACACTCCGATTATGAATGAGCAGTTCTTC	CASSTPDTPIMNEQFF
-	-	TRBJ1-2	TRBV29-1	TGCAGCGTTGAAGACAGAAATGGCTATGGCTACACCTTC	CSVEDRNGYGYTF
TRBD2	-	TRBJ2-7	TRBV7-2	TGTGCCAGCAGCCCCCGGACTAGCGGGAGCTCCTACGAGCAGTACTTC	CASSPRTSGSSYEQYF
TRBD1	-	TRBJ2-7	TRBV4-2	TGTGCCAGCAGCCAAGAAGCGGGACAGGGGTTCTACGAGCAGTACTTC	CASSQEAGQGFYEQYF
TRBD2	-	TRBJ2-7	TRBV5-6	TGTGCCAGCAGCTTGGAGGGCGGGAGTTGGTCCTACGAGCAGTACTTC	CASSLEGGSWSYEQYF
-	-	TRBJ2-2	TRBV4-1	TGCGCCAGCAGGCCCTCTAGCAAAAACACCGGGGAGCTGTTTTTT	CASRPSSKNTGELFF
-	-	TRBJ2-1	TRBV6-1	TGTGCCAGCACCCTAGGTAATGAGCAGTTCTTC	CASTLGNEQFF
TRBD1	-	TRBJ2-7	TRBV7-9	TGTGCCAGCAGCTCAATGACAGGGTCAAACGAGCAGTACTTC	CASSSMTGSNEQYF
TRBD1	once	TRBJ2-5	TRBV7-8	TGTGCCAGCAGCTTATTTCCCGGGACAGGACACACATCTTTGACCCAGTACTTC	CASSLFPGTGHTSLTQYF
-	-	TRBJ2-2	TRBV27	TGTGCCAGCAGTTTAATTCACACCGGGGAGCTGTTTTTT	CASSLIHTGELFF
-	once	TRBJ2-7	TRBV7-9	TGTGCCAGCAGCTTCCAGGACGGCCCGGGACGAGTACGGGGGCAGTACTTC	CASSFQDGPGRVRGQYF
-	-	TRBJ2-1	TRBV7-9	TGTGCCAGCAGTCCCCCGCAGGGGTCTATCTCCTACAATGAGCAGTTCTTC	CASSPPQGSISYNEQFF
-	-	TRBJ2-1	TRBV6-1	TGTGCCAGCCGGTATTACAATGAGCAGTTCTTC	CASRYYNEQFF
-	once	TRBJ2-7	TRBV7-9	TGTGCCAGCAGCTTAGGACAGAGCGAATCCTACGAGCAGTACTTC	CASSLGQSESYEQYF